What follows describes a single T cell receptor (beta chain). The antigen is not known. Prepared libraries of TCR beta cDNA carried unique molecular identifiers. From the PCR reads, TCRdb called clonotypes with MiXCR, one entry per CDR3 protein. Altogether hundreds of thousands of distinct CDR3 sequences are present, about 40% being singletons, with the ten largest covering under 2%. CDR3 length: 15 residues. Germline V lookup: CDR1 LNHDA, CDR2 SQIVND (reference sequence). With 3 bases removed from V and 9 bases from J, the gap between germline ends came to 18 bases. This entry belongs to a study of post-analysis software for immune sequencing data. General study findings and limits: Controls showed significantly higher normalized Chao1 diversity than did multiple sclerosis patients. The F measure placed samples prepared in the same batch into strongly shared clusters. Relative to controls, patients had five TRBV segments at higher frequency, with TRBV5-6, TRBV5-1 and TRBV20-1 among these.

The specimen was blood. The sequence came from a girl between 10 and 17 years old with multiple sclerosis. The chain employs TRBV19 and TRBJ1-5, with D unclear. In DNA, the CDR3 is TGTGCCAGTAGTATCTCACGACTCGCCCATGGGCCCCAGCATTTT. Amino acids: CASSISRLAHGPQHF. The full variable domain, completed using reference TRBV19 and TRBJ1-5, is DGGITQSPKYLFRKEGQNVTLSCEQNLNHDAMYWYRQDPGQGLRLIYYSQIVNDFQKGDIAEGYSVSREKKESFPLTVTSAQKNPTAFYLCASSISRLAHGPQHFGDGTRLSIL.